This T cell receptor beta chain originates from a study of blood T cell repertoires in COVID-19. Across the whole study: Italy, Spain and the United States were the sources of the convalescent and acute COVID-19 samples. Sample material is recorded as cDNA or gDNA derived from T cells, B-cell-depleted T cells, or PBMCs.

In assigning cohorts, the study relied on participant-reported clinical history. Exposed participants encountered a COVID-19 case during the 2 weeks preceding study entry. TCRdb keeps only in-frame clones here, not all; method: immunoSEQ multiplex PCR. The sample lists about 62,000 clones, approximately 70% seen once, with 51% in the top ten. The CDR3 is 12 amino acids. V lost 7 bases, J lost 16 bases, and 20 bases lay in between. Germline V gene lookup returns CDR1 SGHAT and CDR2 FQNNGV. This clone was seen just once. Sequencing used PBMCs or T cells enriched from blood (not recorded which). The origin of this receptor is a woman in her fifties or sixties who had been exposed to COVID-19. The rearrangement joins TRBV11-2 to TRBJ2-1; D call uncertain. Here the CDR3 DNA reads TGTGCCAGCACCACCGGGTCACGGGTGTCTTTCTTC. The encoded protein is CASTTGSRVSFF.